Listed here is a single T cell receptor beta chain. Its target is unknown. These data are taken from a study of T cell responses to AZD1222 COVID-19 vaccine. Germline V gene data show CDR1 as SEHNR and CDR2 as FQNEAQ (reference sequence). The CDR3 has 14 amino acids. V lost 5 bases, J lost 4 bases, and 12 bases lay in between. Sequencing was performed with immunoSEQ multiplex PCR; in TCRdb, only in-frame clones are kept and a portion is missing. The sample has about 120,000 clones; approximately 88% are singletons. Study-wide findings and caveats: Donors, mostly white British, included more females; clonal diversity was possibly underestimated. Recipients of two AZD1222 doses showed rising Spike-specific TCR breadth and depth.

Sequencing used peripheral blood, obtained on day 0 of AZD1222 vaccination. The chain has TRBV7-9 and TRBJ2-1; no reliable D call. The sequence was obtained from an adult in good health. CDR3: CASSPPQTYNEQFF. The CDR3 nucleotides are TGTGCCAGCAGCCCACCGCAGACTTACAATGAGCAGTTCTTC.